This T cell receptor (beta chain) was obtained from a study of blood T cell repertoires in COVID-19. Germline V lookup: CDR1 SGHRS, CDR2 YFSETQ. The CDR3 has 14 residues. V lost 6 bases, J lost 8 bases, and 5 bases stayed unmatched. This clone was picked up a small number of times. Sequenced by immunoSEQ multiplex PCR; TCRdb stores in-frame clones only, minus some. The data show approximately 250,000 clones, around 90% seen once. Source material: peripheral blood. The rearrangement uses TRBV5-1 and TRBJ1-6; 10 nucleotides agree with TRBD1. The sequence was obtained from a man in his thirties or forties with COVID-19, enrolled during active disease. DNA of the CDR3: TGCGCCAGCAATGTGGGGACAGGGGATTCACCCCTCCACTTT. It encodes CASNVGTGDSPLHF. The whole variable domain, filled in from reference TRBV5-1 and TRBJ1-6, reads KAGVTQTPRYLIKTRGQQVTLSCSPISGHRSVSWYQQTPGQGLQFLFEYFSETQRNKGNFPGRFSGRQFSNSRSEMNVSTLELGDSALYLCASNVGTGDSPLHFGNGTRLTVT.